This is a list of T cell receptor beta chains from one sample in a study of T cells in Graves' hyperthyroidism and ophthalmopathy. MiXCR was run by TCRdb on the multiplex PCR reads, yielding one entry per CDR3 protein. The repertoire includes hundreds of thousands of distinct CDR3 sequences, approximately 15% of them detected once, and roughly 10% sits in the top ten. The sample taken for sequencing was blood. The receptors here all came from a woman younger than 35 with Graves' hyperthyroidism. CDR3s include the opening cysteine and the closing phenylalanine or tryptophan. The D gene is left open where the match is weak. Size values are once, few and many counts, or a class for expanded clones, and some rows have none.

j_gene | abundance | d_gene | v_gene | CDR3nt | CDR3aa
TRBJ2-5 | many | NA | TRBV18 | TGTGCCAGCTCACGGGTTAAAGAGACCCAGTACTTC | CASSRVKETQYF
TRBJ1-2 | many | NA | TRBV30 | TGTGCCTGGAGTGGAGGATTTAACTATGGCTACACCTTC | CAWSGGFNYGYTF
TRBJ2-3 | NA | NA | TRBV7-2 | TGTGCCAGCAGCCCCCAGACTAGGGCAGATACGCAGTATTTT | CASSPQTRADTQYF
TRBJ2-7 | few | NA | TRBV7-4 | TGTGCCAGCAGCTTAGCGCGGGCTAGCTCCCAGCAGGGCTCCTACGAGCAGTACTTC | CASSLARASSQQGSYEQYF
TRBJ2-3 | many | NA | TRBV11-2 | TGTGCCAGCAGCACCTCATCCTTAGCGAGACTCACAGATACGCAGTATTTT | CASSTSSLARLTDTQYF
TRBJ1-1 | NA | TRBD1 | TRBV5-1 | TGCGCCAGCAGCAAGGGACAGGGGGCGGGAAGGACTGAAGCTTTCTTT | CASSKGQGAGRTEAFF
TRBJ1-1 | many | TRBD1 | TRBV28 | TGTGCCAGCAGTCCAGACAGGGTCACTGAAGCTTTCTTT | CASSPDRVTEAFF
TRBJ2-5 | many | NA | TRBV7-2 | TGTGCCAGCAGCGCCGTTCGGGGGAAAGAGACCCAGTACTTC | CASSAVRGKETQYF
TRBJ1-1 | few | NA | TRBV7-9 | TGTGCCAGCGGACCTCTGAAAAGGACAGACTCTATGAACACTGAAGCTTTCTTT | CASGPLKRTDSMNTEAFF
TRBJ2-7 | many | NA | TRBV3-1 | TGTGCCAGCAGCCCACTTCGAGGCCACGAGCAGTACTTC | CASSPLRGHEQYF
TRBJ2-7 | many | NA | TRBV29-1 | TGCAGCGTTGTAAGTTCCTACGAGCAGTACTTC | CSVVSSYEQYF
TRBJ2-3 | many | NA | TRBV7-9 | TGTGCCAGCAACACCCAGATACTCACAGATACGCAGTATTTT | CASNTQILTDTQYF
TRBJ1-2 | NA | NA | TRBV19 | TGTGCCAGTAGTACATTCGCCGGGGGCTTGGTGGATGGCTACACCTTC | CASSTFAGGLVDGYTF
TRBJ2-1 | NA | TRBD2 | TRBV19 | TGTGCCAGTCTTGCGCTAGCGGGGAGCTCCTACAATGAGCAGTTCTTC | CASLALAGSSYNEQFF
TRBJ1-1 | few | NA | TRBV27 | TGTGCCAGCAGTTTAGGTGCCAGGATGAACACTGAAGCTTTCTTT | CASSLGARMNTEAFF
TRBJ2-2 | few | TRBD1 | TRBV5-1 | TGCGCCAGCAGCTTGGTGGGGACAGGGGACACCGGGGAGCTGTTTTTT | CASSLVGTGDTGELFF
TRBJ1-6 | few | NA | TRBV7-9 | TGTGCCAGCAGCTCATCCGCCGTTCGGGAGGGAGGGTACTCACCCCTCCACTTT | CASSSSAVREGGYSPLHF
TRBJ2-7 | many | TRBD1 | TRBV7-2 | TGTGCCAGCAGCTCACCGGGACAGACCTACGAGCAGTACTTC | CASSSPGQTYEQYF
TRBJ2-5 | many | TRBD2 | TRBV5-1 | TGCGCCAGCACCGTGACTAGCGGGCCCCAAGAGACCCAGTACTTC | CASTVTSGPQETQYF
TRBJ2-7 | many | TRBD2 | TRBV12-3/TRBV12-4 | TGTGCCACCTTAGGGTGGACTAGCGGGGTCTACGAGCAGTACTTC | CATLGWTSGVYEQYF
TRBJ2-1 | many | TRBD2 | TRBV27 | TGTGCCAGCAGTGTACTCGGACTAGCGGGAGCAATCGATGAGCAGTTCTTC | CASSVLGLAGAIDEQFF
TRBJ2-7 | many | NA | TRBV12-3/TRBV12-4 | TGTGCCAGCAGTCTACAGGGAAAGCTAGAGGAGCAGTACTTC | CASSLQGKLEEQYF
TRBJ1-1 | many | NA | TRBV28 | TGTGCCAGCAGTTTATTTGGGGACAATAAGAACACTGAAGCTTTCTTT | CASSLFGDNKNTEAFF
TRBJ2-7 | few | NA | TRBV4-3 | TGCGCCAGCAGCCAAGATCTCGCGCCGGGCCCAACCTACGAGCAGTACTTC | CASSQDLAPGPTYEQYF